Listed here is a single TCR beta chain. Its specificity is unknown. TCRdb analysed the 5' RACE reads with MiXCR anew, one entry per CDR3 protein. The sample contains approximately 160,000 distinct CDR3 sequences, 9.3% of which appear only once. This entry belongs to a study of T cells after yellow fever vaccination. Whole-study findings and limits: After the booster, roughly 96% of CD4 and around nine tenths of CD8 primary-response clones were re-detected.

V was pared by 2 bases and J by 2 bases, with 5 bases of the junction left unmatched. This CDR3 has 15 residues. Germline V gives CDR1 MNHEY, CDR2 SMNVEV (reference sequence). This rearrangement joins TRBV27 to TRBJ1-1; 7 positions match TRBD1. Here the sequenced sample was CD8+ T cells sorted from PBMCs, taken 45 days after the yellow fever booster vaccination. This TCR was recovered from a man aged 18 to 30 who received the YFV17D yellow fever vaccine. The CDR3 is CASSLGPGGNTEAFF. The CDR3 nucleotides are TGTGCCAGCAGTTTAGGGCCAGGGGGTAACACTGAAGCTTTCTTT.